A selection of T cell receptor beta chains follows, all from one sample in a study of blood T cell repertoires in COVID-19. Assay: immunoSEQ multiplex PCR; the TCRdb copy retains only in-frame clones and omits some. The sample carries approximately 150,000 clones, more than 75% recorded once. Sample: peripheral blood. These receptors came from a man between 35 and 55 years old with acute or convalescent COVID-19. The CDR3 runs from the conserved cysteine through the conserved F or W.

TRBV5-1	TRBJ2-1	CASSPGTGISYNEQFF
TRBV2	TRBJ2-3	CASRQGALLDTQYF
TRBV4-1	TRBJ2-3	CASSQEALSTDTQYF
TRBV19	TRBJ1-2	CASSISLGANYGYTF
TRBV19	TRBJ1-2	CASSLITGSGKGGYTF
TRBV15	TRBJ2-5	CATSFGLAGGETQYF
TRBV29-1	TRBJ1-1	CSVFGSGNTEAFF
TRBV12-3/TRBV12-4	TRBJ1-4	CASSSSGTDKLFF
TRBV5-1	TRBJ2-1	CASSLLATSNEQFF
TRBV3-1/TRBV3-2	TRBJ2-3	CASSQGTSGGSSDTQYF
TRBV6-5	TRBJ1-5	CASSRGQGGEPQHF
TRBV5-1	TRBJ2-1	CASSLVTGTGVPYNEQFF
TRBV5-1	TRBJ2-2	CASSPTRGGALKNTGELFF
TRBV10-3	TRBJ1-1	CAIRATGTGAGAFF
TRBV28	TRBJ1-1	CASSLVQQGAATEAFF
TRBV19	TRBJ2-2	CASSDPGGNTGELFF
TRBV15	TRBJ2-5	CATMLSRMETQYF
TRBV5-4	TRBJ2-4	CASSGRQGDKNIQYF
TRBV2	TRBJ1-4	CASRSGQATNEKLFF
TRBV5-8	TRBJ2-1	CASSLSASGGASEQFF
TRBV2	TRBJ2-4	CASMVSGRNIQYF
TRBV15	TRBJ1-4	CATSVRSLVNEKLFF
TRBV15	TRBJ2-5	CATSRGAGKQETQYF
TRBV29-1	TRBJ1-2	CSGSADRADGYTF
TRBV15	TRBJ2-1	CATSRESAGGINEQFF
TRBV7-8	TRBJ2-2	CASSSIEGGRRELFF
TRBV4-1	TRBJ1-4	CASSHLPVGLEKLFF
TRBV6-5	TRBJ2-5	CATTRQTEETQYF
TRBV6-5	TRBJ1-2	CASKLSTGGKGYTF
TRBV5-6	TRBJ1-2	CASSLPPRDYGYTF
TRBV19	TRBJ1-2	CASSINRAYTF
TRBV9	TRBJ2-3	CASSAHRTMTDTQYF
TRBV2	TRBJ2-7	CASKPSGVSYEQYF
TRBV12-3/TRBV12-4	TRBJ1-2	CASSPGQGFGYTF
TRBV30	TRBJ1-3	CAWSFSTGNTIYF
TRBV11-2	TRBJ1-2	CASSVPGTGGVYGYTF
TRBV28	TRBJ2-7	CASARPGLPPYEQYF
TRBV6-5	TRBJ1-2	CASSLYREGYTF
TRBV30	TRBJ1-5	CAWSVGRGREISNQPQHF
TRBV4-1	TRBJ1-4	CASSQDGPSGEKLFF
TRBV3-1/TRBV3-2	TRBJ1-1	CASSQDFGWGGTEAFF
TRBV6-5	TRBJ1-6	CASKYNNSPPHF
TRBV9	TRBJ2-7	CASSARQGGGEQYF
TRBV12-5	TRBJ2-1	CASGLVFSGGPPNEQFF
TRBV28	TRBJ2-7	CASSLYAGEQYF
TRBV4-2	TRBJ2-1	CASSQRYGEQFF
TRBV15	TRBJ2-4	CATRTGGIAKNIQYF
TRBV27	TRBJ2-7	CASSLRAGGAFEQYF
TRBV7-9	TRBJ1-2	CASSPTGGDSNYGYTF
TRBV30	TRBJ2-3	CAWIIPRGGLTDTQYF
TRBV3-1/TRBV3-2	TRBJ1-4	CASSPPGRENEKLFF
TRBV2	TRBJ1-5	CASSAVGGQPQHF
TRBV6-1	TRBJ1-2	CASSEADGQSYGYTF
TRBV6-5	TRBJ2-7	CASSTLESTYEQYF
TRBV6-1	TRBJ2-5	CASSASTSGGLSYETQYF
TRBV4-1	TRBJ2-1	CASSQEGQRNLNEQFF
TRBV2	TRBJ2-2	CASSPRNRDGELFF
TRBV6-5	TRBJ1-2	CASSLREDYGYTF
TRBV5-5	TRBJ1-3	CASSSQTTGTGNTIYF